The text below deals with one TCR beta chain. The antigen this receptor binds is unknown. No base qualities exist here, and no much larger clone lies one base off it. TCRbeta CDR3 regions were amplified from genomic DNA using the immunoSEQ Assay, a bias-controlled multiplex PCR. From the authors' description of their analysis: Within the assay, amplification of reference gene primers was used to estimate how many nucleated cells each sample contained. To quantify the absolute abundance of each unique TCRbeta CDR3 rearrangement, sequence reads were collapsed and filtered. For each sample, productive Simpson clonality was calculated by taking the square root of Simpson's diversity index across productive rearrangements. This is the immuneACCESS table as TCRdb keeps it, with only in-frame sequences that have V and J called. A part of the clones is gone; compared with another copy, unresolved V genes explain less than half, and the rest is unexplained. V, J and clone size derive from that table, while D and trimming were established from the DNA sequence. For this sample there are hundreds of thousands of clones; about 70% appear just once. About 3% of the sample belongs to the ten largest clones.

Whole blood was collected in K2EDTA tubes by collaborating institutions according to the institutions' own protocols. For TCRbeta analysis, collaborator samples were shipped as frozen whole blood, as isolated PBMCs, or as DNA extracted from either sample type. V and J lose 0 bases and 6 bases, and a span of 15 bases separates them. The CDR3 measures 14 amino acids from cysteine to phenylalanine. Kept here is only the CDR3 DNA, which spans 42 bases and is read in frame from base 1. CDR1 GTSNPN and CDR2 SVGIG were looked up in the germline V gene (reference sequence). The data are from a study of blood T cell repertoires in COVID-19 (dated by TCRdb to between 2020 and 2021). Looking at the study overall: Collaborator samples came from the United States, Italy and Spain and covered acute and convalescent phases of COVID-19. Deeply sampled blood TCRbeta repertoires from subjects exposed to, actively infected with, or recovered from COVID-19 were included in the dataset. The prospective study material was composed of cDNA or gDNA derived from T cells, B-cell-depleted T cells, or PBMCs. Where available, HLA class I and class II types were taken from metadata supplied by the sample provider and were not determined by assay-based typing. The repertoires were made available in a free public database intended to serve as a resource for research on the immune response to SARS-CoV-2. Samples came from the ongoing ImmuneRACE study (first 160 participants) plus 1,254 subjects from 6 global collaborators. Sample metadata almost always included a de-identified subject ID, COVID-19 status, age in years and sex. The research as a whole found: The amount of clinical and demographic metadata varied by source and participant and was provided uncurated.

This receptor was identified in an elderly woman with acute or convalescent COVID-19. The rearrangement combines TRBV30 with TRBJ2-7, and the D gene may be TRBD1, 6 bases matching. The material sequenced was peripheral blood. The CDR3 has the sequence CAWSVTGWDSEQYF. The bases read TGTGCCTGGAGTGTAACAGGGTGGGATTCCGAGCAGTACTTC.